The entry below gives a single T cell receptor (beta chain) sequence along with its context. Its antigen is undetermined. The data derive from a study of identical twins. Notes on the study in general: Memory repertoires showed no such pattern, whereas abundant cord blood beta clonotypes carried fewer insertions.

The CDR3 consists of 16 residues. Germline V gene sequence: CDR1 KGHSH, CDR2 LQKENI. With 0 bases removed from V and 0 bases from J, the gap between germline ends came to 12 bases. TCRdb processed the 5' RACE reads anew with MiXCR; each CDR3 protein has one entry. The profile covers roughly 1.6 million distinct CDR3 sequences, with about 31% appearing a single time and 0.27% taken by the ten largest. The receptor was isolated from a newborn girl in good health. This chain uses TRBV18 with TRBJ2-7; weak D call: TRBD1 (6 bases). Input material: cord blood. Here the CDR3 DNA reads TGTGCCAGCTCACCACCGGCCAGGGGTCTCTCCTACGAGCAGTACTTC. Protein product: CASSPPARGLSYEQYF. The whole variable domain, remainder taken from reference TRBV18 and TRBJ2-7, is NAGVMQNPRHLVRRRGQEARLRCSPMKGHSHVYWYRQLPEEGLKFMVYLQKENIIDESGMPKERFSAEFPKEGPSILRIQQVVRGDSAAYFCASSPPARGLSYEQYFGPGTRLTVT.